This entry lists 5 T cell receptor beta chains sequenced from one sample in a study of T cell responses to AZD1222 COVID-19 vaccine. Using immunoSEQ multiplex PCR, the repertoire was profiled, and TCRdb retains in-frame clones only, with some absent. The sample includes roughly 170,000 clones, less than 95% seen only once; the top ten take approximately 3%. The material sequenced was peripheral blood, taken on day 0 of AZD1222 vaccination. These receptors all come from an adult in good health.

The chain is built from TRBV6-2 or TRBV6-3 and TRBJ2-2; 9 bases agree with TRBD1. Germline CDR1 and CDR2: MNHEY and SVGEGT. CDR3 size: 16 residues. Trimming at V came to 0 bases and at J to 3 bases, leaving 2 bases not matched to a gene. The CDR3 reads CASSYSQGAYTGELFF. The CDR3 DNA follows: TGTGCCAGCAGTTACTCACAGGGGGCTTACACCGGGGAGCTGTTTTTT.

The rearrangement links TRBV10-1 to TRBJ1-1; weak D call: TRBD1 (5 bases). The V gene's germline CDR1 is WNHNN and CDR2 SYGVQD (reference sequence). This CDR3 has 13 amino acids. Trimming removed 0 bases from V and 11 bases from J, with 13 bases in between. As DNA, the CDR3 is TGCGCCAGCAGTGAGTCCGTAGGGGCGGAGGCTTTCTTT. Residues: CASSESVGAEAFF.

V and J are TRBV18 and TRBJ1-5; unclear D gene. The germline gives CDR1 KGHSH, CDR2 LQKENI. The CDR3 spans 14 residues. V gave up 3 bases and J gave up 4 bases, with 10 bases separating them. The CDR3 spells CASSPQGLNQPQHF. The CDR3 DNA is TGTGCCAGCTCACCCCAAGGCCTAAATCAGCCCCAGCATTTT. Drawing the rest from reference TRBV18 and TRBJ1-5, the complete variable domain is NAGVMQNPRHLVRRRGQEARLRCSPMKGHSHVYWYRQLPEEGLKFMVYLQKENIIDESGMPKERFSAEFPKEGPSILRIQQVVRGDSAAYFCASSPQGLNQPQHFGDGTRLSIL.

Concerning this clone: A junction end diverges from the germline sequence, so it may reflect a read error. This chain links TRBV4-1 with TRBJ1-4, with D possibly TRBD1 on 6 matching bases. The germline V gene has CDR1 MGHRA and CDR2 YSYEKL. The CDR3 covers 19 residues. In DNA, the CDR3 is TGCGCCAGCAACCAACGGGGGGCGGTCCCCGTTGCAACTAATGAAAAACTGTTTTTT. This sequence encodes CASNQRGAVPVATNEKLFF.

This sequence joins TRBV4-2 and TRBJ2-3, with 9 bases aligning to TRBD2. The J segment lost 0 bases and the V segment lost 3 bases, leaving 4 bases of the junction unmatched. The germline V gene encodes CDR1 LGHNA and CDR2 YNFKEQ. The CDR3 consists of 16 residues. The CDR3 DNA follows: TGTGCCAGCAGCCACACCCTAGCGGGGAGCACAGATACGCAGTATTTT. It is translated as CASSHTLAGSTDTQYF.